This T cell receptor beta chain was sequenced during a study of blood T cell repertoires in COVID-19. Background on the study: Acute-phase and convalescent COVID-19 samples originated in the United States, Italy and Spain. From T cells, B-cell-depleted T cells, or PBMCs came the material, which was cDNA or gDNA.

The CDR3 contains 12 residues. V lost 6 bases, J lost 3 bases, and 8 bases lay in between. Germline V gene sequence: CDR1 MNHNY, CDR2 SVGAGI (reference sequence). Method: immunoSEQ multiplex PCR; TCRdb's copy keeps in-frame clones and lacks some. Of approximately 120,000 clones listed, less than 90% are singletons. The clonotype comes from a woman in her fifties or sixties with acute or convalescent COVID-19. The specimen sequenced was peripheral blood. The chain links TRBV6-6 to TRBJ2-5, with TRBD2 as a possible D gene (6 bases). The chain's CDR3 is CASRWGEETQYF. CDR3 coding DNA: TGTGCCAGCAGGTGGGGGGAAGAGACCCAGTACTTC.